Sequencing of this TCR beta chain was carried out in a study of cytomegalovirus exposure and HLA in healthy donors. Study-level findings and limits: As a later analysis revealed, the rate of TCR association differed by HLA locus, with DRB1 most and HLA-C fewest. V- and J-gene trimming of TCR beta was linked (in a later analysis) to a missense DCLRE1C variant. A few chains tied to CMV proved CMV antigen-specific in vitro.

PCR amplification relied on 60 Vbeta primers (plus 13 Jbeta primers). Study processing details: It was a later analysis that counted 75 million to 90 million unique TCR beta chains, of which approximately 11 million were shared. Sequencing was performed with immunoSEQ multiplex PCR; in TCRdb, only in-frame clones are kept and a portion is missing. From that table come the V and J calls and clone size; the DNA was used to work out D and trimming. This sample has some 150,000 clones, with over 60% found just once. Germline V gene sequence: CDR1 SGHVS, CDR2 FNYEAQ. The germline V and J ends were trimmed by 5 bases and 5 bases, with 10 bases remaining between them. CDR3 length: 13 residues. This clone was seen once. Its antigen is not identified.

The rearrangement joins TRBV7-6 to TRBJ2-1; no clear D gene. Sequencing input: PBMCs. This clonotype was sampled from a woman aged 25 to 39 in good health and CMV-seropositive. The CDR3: CASSPELNNEQFF. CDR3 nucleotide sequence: TGTGCCAGCAGCCCCGAGCTGAACAATGAGCAGTTCTTC.